This TCR beta chain derives from a study of T-cell memory formation after mild COVID-19. Study outcomes and limitations: Most CD4+ clones that shrank were in CM and EM, while CD8+ ones turned up in EMRA. The appearance of some responding clones in pre-infection memory suggested that cross-reactive memory joined.

Comments on this clonotype: Its antigen is unknown.

5'RACE primed from the constant segment yielded TCR alpha and TCR beta cDNA libraries bearing sample barcodes and UMIs. TCRdb reanalysed the 5' RACE reads using MiXCR and keeps one entry per CDR3 protein. The table has roughly 110,000 distinct CDR3 sequences, around 12% seen once. The CDR3 spans 16 residues. The germline V gene encodes CDR1 DFQATT and CDR2 SNEGSKA (reference sequence). J lost 5 bases, V lost 0 bases, and 12 bases had no gene match. The sequence was obtained from an adult woman who had mild COVID-19 (a few samples of this study predate the infection). Cell type and time point are not known. Sequenced sample: PBMCs or a T cell subset sorted from them (not recorded which). The chain has TRBV20-1 and TRBJ2-7; 8 bases are shared with TRBD1. The CDR3 bases are TGCAGTGCTAGAGACGACAGCGGCAGGGGGCTGGACGAGCAGTACTTC. This gives the protein CSARDDSGRGLDEQYF.